A single sample gave rise to the 26 T cell receptor beta chains below, sequenced in a study of T cell responses to AZD1222 COVID-19 vaccine. Clones were sequenced by immunoSEQ multiplex PCR, and TCRdb holds only the in-frame ones, with some missing. Here the sample spans fewer than 120,000 clones, around 90% being singletons. Material: peripheral blood, obtained on day 0 of AZD1222 vaccination. The receptors derive from an adult in good health.

The V gene is TRBV10-2, the J gene TRBJ1-4; maybe TRBD1 (5 bases). The length of the CDR3 is 16 residues. Trimming took 4 bases from V and 0 from J, leaving 12 bases between them. Germline CDR1 WSHSY, CDR2 SAAADI. The CDR3 DNA reads TGCGCCAGCAGTGGGGGGAAGACTGCAACTAATGAAAAACTGTTTTTT. Encoded protein: CASSGGKTATNEKLFF.

The chain carries TRBV3-1 (or the pseudogene TRBV3-2) and TRBJ1-2; D gene uncertain. The CDR3 is 16 residues long. Germline V lookup: CDR1 LGHDT, CDR2 YNNKEL (reference sequence). The V end was cut by 2 bases, the J end by 7 bases, with 20 bases between. The CDR3 sequence is CASSQFSGTGFRGYTF. CDR3 DNA: TGTGCCAGCAGCCAATTCTCTGGCACGGGATTTCGTGGCTACACCTTC.

The chain uses TRBV10-3 and TRBJ1-6, with 7 nucleotides matching TRBD1. J was trimmed by 10 bases and V by 1 base; bases with no gene match: 7. The CDR3 covers 15 residues. The germline CDR1 and CDR2 sequences are ENHRY and SYGVKD. The DNA for the CDR3 is TGTGCCATCAGTGAGTTAGGACAGGTGGGCTCACCCCTCCACTTT. This sequence encodes CAISELGQVGSPLHF.

V gene TRBV27 combines with J gene TRBJ1-6; TRBD1 agrees at 8 bases. Germline values: CDR1 MNHEY, CDR2 SMNVEV (reference sequence). V shed 7 bases, J shed 2 bases, and the junction held 7 bases outside the gene matches. There are 16 residues in the CDR3. Written as DNA, the CDR3 is TGTGCCAGCACCCGGACAGGGCTGACCTATAATTCACCCCTCCACTTT. As protein: CASTRTGLTYNSPLHF.

This clone showed up just once. The chain links TRBV6-5 to TRBJ1-2; TRBD1 might be the D (6 bases). CDR1 and CDR2 (germline): MNHEY, SVGAGI. Trimming cost V 6 bases and J 4 bases, with 18 bases left between them. This CDR3 has 15 residues. This chain's CDR3 is CASRLGAGQFYGYTF. In nucleotides, the CDR3 is TGTGCCAGCAGGCTAGGAGCCGGACAGTTCTATGGCTACACCTTC.

The chain has TRBV30 and TRBJ1-6, with a tentative D call TRBD1 (6 bases). The V end was cut by 0 bases, the J end by 8 bases, with 8 bases between. The germline gives CDR1 GTSNPN, CDR2 SVGIG (reference sequence). The CDR3 spans 13 residues. DNA for the CDR3: TGTGCCTGGAGTGTACAGGGAGATTCACCCCTCCACTTT. Encoded protein: CAWSVQGDSPLHF. The full variable domain, with the rest looked up from reference TRBV30 and TRBJ1-6, is SQTIHQWPATLVQPVGSPLSLECTVEGTSNPNLYWYRQAAGRGLQLLFYSVGIGQISSEVPQNLSASRPQDRQFILSSKKLLLSDSGFYLCAWSVQGDSPLHFGNGTRLTVT.

V gene TRBV5-1 combines with J gene TRBJ1-4; 7 positions agree with TRBD1. Losses at the gene ends were 4 bases for V and 3 bases for J; bases not matched to a gene: 6. CDR1 is SGHRS, CDR2 YFSETQ, per germline. The CDR3 has 15 amino acids. CDR3 in DNA: TGCGCCAGCAGCGCGGGTGGACAGGCTAATGAAAAACTGTTTTTT. This codes for CASSAGGQANEKLFF.

The CDR3 DNA is TGCGCCAGCAGCCCGCAGGGGAGCTCCTATAATTCACCCCTCCACTTT. Translating gives CASSPQGSSYNSPLHF. J is TRBJ1-6 and V is TRBV4-1; possibly TRBD1 for D (6 bases). The CDR3 length is 16 residues. Germline CDR1 is MGHRA and CDR2 is YSYEKL. Trimming shortened V by 4 bases and J by 0 bases, and 10 bases separated the two germline ends.

V usage is TRBV27 and J usage is TRBJ1-4; D may be TRBD1 (6 bases). The CDR3 covers 16 residues. Trimming shortened V by 4 bases and J by 7 bases, and 19 bases separated the two germline ends. Germline loops: CDR1 MNHEY, CDR2 SMNVEV (reference sequence). As DNA, the CDR3 is TGTGCCAGCAGTTCCCTGGCGGGGGGCGTTAGTGAAAAACTGTTTTTT. Amino acids: CASSSLAGGVSEKLFF.

The rearrangement links TRBV30 to TRBJ1-3, with no clear D. V was pared by 6 bases and J by 2 bases, with 14 bases between. The CDR3 totals 14 residues. The germline V gene has CDR1 GTSNPN and CDR2 SVGIG (reference sequence). The CDR3 DNA follows: TGTGCCTGCGACGTTGGGAGAGCTGGAAACACCATATATTTT. This translates into CACDVGRAGNTIYF.

The chain links TRBV24-1 to TRBJ2-3, with D perhaps matching TRBD2 (5 bases). The CDR3 is 13 residues long. Trimming left V 1 base short and J 7 bases short, with 8 bases between. Germline CDR1 reads KGHDR; CDR2 reads SFDVKD. The CDR3 reads CATSDLGGNTQYF. CDR3 nucleotide sequence: TGTGCCACCAGTGATTTAGGAGGAAATACGCAGTATTTT.

This clone was detected ten times or more. This sequence joins TRBV4-1 and TRBJ1-2; 11 bases fit TRBD1. Looked up from germline, CDR1 is MGHRA and CDR2 is YSYEKL. This CDR3 is 18 amino acids long. J gave up 4 bases and V 0 bases, and 10 bases lay outside the gene matches. CDR3 loop: CASSQDSGTGGRSYGYTF. The CDR3 bases are TGCGCCAGCAGCCAAGATTCCGGGACAGGGGGGAGAAGCTATGGCTACACCTTC.

The V and J genes are TRBV2 and TRBJ2-1; 9 bases are shared with TRBD1. The CDR3 extends over 13 amino acids. The germline V gene has CDR1 SNHLY and CDR2 FYNNEI. The junction had 6 bases not matched to a gene; V was cut back by 5 bases and J by 10 bases. CDR3 sequence: CASSRDRANEQFF. DNA for the CDR3: TGTGCCAGCAGTCGGGACAGGGCAAACGAGCAGTTCTTC. The full variable domain, its missing parts supplied by reference TRBV2 and TRBJ2-1, is EPEVTQTPSHQVTQMGQEVILRCVPISNHLYFYWYRQILGQKVEFLVSFYNNEISEKSEIFDDQFSVERPDGSNFTLKIRSTKLEDSAMYFCASSRDRANEQFFGPGTRLTVL.

This clone was observed once. J is TRBJ1-3 and V is TRBV11-3, with D uncertain. Germline lookup yields CDR1 SGHNT and CDR2 YENEEA. V lost 1 base to trimming and J lost 2 bases, with 12 bases between them. The CDR3 has 16 amino acids. In nucleotides, the CDR3 is TGTGCCAGCAGCTTAGCGAGGGTATCTGCTGGAAACACCATATATTTT. This gives the protein CASSLARVSAGNTIYF.

V and J are TRBV28 and TRBJ1-6, with 7 nucleotides matching TRBD1. Germline V lookup: CDR1 MDHEN, CDR2 SYDVKM. This CDR3 is 13 amino acids long. With V trimmed by 6 bases and J by 10 bases, 6 bases remained unmatched. The CDR3, as DNA: TGTGCCAGCAGGCCGGGACAGTACTCACCCCTCCACTTT. This sequence encodes CASRPGQYSPLHF.

CDR3 DNA sequence: TGTGCCAGCAGCCTTCGGGCGGGGGGCGCGGAGACCCAGTACTTC. Residues: CASSLRAGGAETQYF. The gene calls are TRBV6-5 and TRBJ2-5, with 8 nucleotides matching TRBD2. In germline, CDR1 is MNHEY, CDR2 SVGAGI. The CDR3 sequence is 15 residues long. The J segment lost 5 bases and the V segment lost 6 bases, leaving 11 bases of the junction unmatched.

This clone was seen just once. This chain links TRBV5-4 with TRBJ2-2; 15 nucleotides line up with TRBD2. There are 17 residues in the CDR3. J was trimmed by 4 bases and V by 5 bases; bases with no gene match: 6. Germline CDR1 reads SGHNT; CDR2 reads YYREEE (reference sequence). CDR3 protein: CASRRTSGGVSTGELFF. CDR3 bases: TGTGCCAGCAGGCGGACTAGCGGGGGGGTATCCACCGGGGAGCTGTTTTTT.

The J gene is TRBJ1-4, the V gene TRBV28; maybe TRBD1 (6 bases). Germline lookup yields CDR1 MDHEN and CDR2 SYDVKM. V lost 3 bases, J lost 7 bases, and 15 bases lay in between. The CDR3 loop spans 15 amino acids. The CDR3 nucleotides are TGTGCCAGCAGTTTCCAACAGGGTAGAACTGAAAAACTGTTTTTT. This gives the protein CASSFQQGRTEKLFF.

This chain connects TRBV6-5 to TRBJ1-3, with D perhaps TRBD1 (5 bases). Trimming cost V 10 bases and J 1 base, with 17 bases left between them. Germline values: CDR1 MNHEY, CDR2 SVGAGI. The CDR3 spans 15 residues. The CDR3: CATSSRRQSGNTIYF. CDR3 nucleotide sequence: TGTGCCACCTCATCGAGAAGACAGTCTGGAAACACCATATATTTT.

J is TRBJ2-1 and V is TRBV28, with D perhaps given as TRBD1 or TRBD2 (5 bases each). Germline V CDR1 and CDR2: MDHEN, SYDVKM. Trimming took off 5 bases at V and 6 bases at J, with 20 bases between the two ends. This CDR3 is built from 16 residues. The CDR3 loop is CASSPGPQLFGNEQFF. For the CDR3, the DNA is TGTGCCAGCAGTCCGGGACCCCAGTTGTTCGGCAATGAGCAGTTCTTC.

This chain connects TRBV19 to TRBJ2-2; D may be TRBD1 or TRBD2 (5 bases each). Germline V gives CDR1 LNHDA, CDR2 SQIVND (reference sequence). V was trimmed by 3 bases and J by 2 bases, leaving 10 bases between them. This CDR3 comprises 15 residues. CDR3 amino acids: CASSIGDLNTGELFF. The DNA of the CDR3 is TGTGCCAGTAGTATTGGGGACCTCAACACCGGGGAGCTGTTTTTT.

This chain links TRBV4-1 with TRBJ2-1, with TRBD1 identical over 7 bases. CDR1 is MGHRA, CDR2 YSYEKL, per germline. V shed 1 base, J shed 10 bases, and the junction held 19 bases outside the gene matches. This CDR3 is built from 18 residues. This CDR3 is CASSQATIPGQPKEEQFF. The CDR3 DNA sequence: TGCGCCAGCAGCCAAGCTACCATACCGGGACAGCCCAAGGAAGAGCAGTTCTTC.

The V call is TRBV11-1, the J call TRBJ1-1; D remains unclear. V was cut by 0 bases and J by 8 bases, with 7 bases left in between. CDR3 length equals 12 residues. Germline V gives CDR1 SGHAT, CDR2 FQDESV (reference sequence). CDR3 protein: CASSLAASEAFF. DNA for the CDR3: TGTGCCAGCAGCTTAGCGGCCTCCGAAGCTTTCTTT.

The chain joins TRBV19 to TRBJ1-4, with unresolved D. V was pared by 1 base and J by 4 bases, with 10 bases between. The CDR3 contains 15 residues. Looked up from germline, CDR1 is LNHDA and CDR2 is SQIVND (reference sequence). For the CDR3, the DNA is TGTGCCAGTAGTATAGGGTCCGGCGGTAATGAAAAACTGTTTTTT. Protein sequence: CASSIGSGGNEKLFF.

This clone appeared a single time. CDR3 DNA: TGTGCCAGCAGCTTAATTCATGGGGCTGGTCAGCCCCAGCATTTT. This gives the protein CASSLIHGAGQPQHF. V is TRBV7-2 and J is TRBJ1-5; D is perhaps TRBD1 (5 bases). The CDR3 extends over 15 amino acids. CDR1 is SGHTA and CDR2 is FQGNSA in the germline V gene. V lost 2 bases, J lost 6 bases, and 14 bases lay in between.

V gene TRBV5-1 combines with J gene TRBJ1-1; 8 positions match TRBD1. The ends lost 0 bases at V and 7 bases at J; junction bases unmatched: 8. Germline values: CDR1 SGHRS, CDR2 YFSETQ. The CDR3 covers 15 residues. This CDR3 is CASSLGLQGAVEAFF. The CDR3 DNA is TGCGCCAGCAGCTTGGGGCTTCAGGGGGCGGTTGAAGCTTTCTTT.